One sample yielded the 32 T cell receptor beta chains listed below, sequenced in a study of T-cell reconstitution after alpha-beta-depleted transplantation in children (dated by TCRdb to the mid-2010s). Sample treatment or condition, as interpreted from the label and publication: allogeneic hematopoietic cell transplantation with graft depleted of TCRalphabeta T cells and CD19 B cells. The method behind the library was PCR. The sample was run on an Illumina HiSeq 2500. Molecular barcoding was employed in the preparation of TCR libraries, with unique molecular identifiers being used to normalize TCRbeta repertoire quantification. In TCRdb, the public reads were trimmed at Q25 with fastp and aligned with MiXCR, with productive beta chains retained. Under each unique CDR3 protein, matching rows form one entry showing the most common genes and DNA. Recorded for this sample are roughly 790,000 distinct CDR3 sequences; 16% of them occurred a single time. The top ten hold 5% of the sample.

The source was PBMCs, mostly from graft donor cells, collected 360 days after TCRalphabeta/CD19-depleted stem cell transplant. The receptors come from a male patient aged 5 to 17 who had a stem cell transplant for acute lymphoblastic leukemia, so the T cells may come from the graft donor.

The chain employs TRBV20-1 and TRBJ2-7, with D possibly being TRBD2 (6 bases). V was clipped by 3 bases and J by 2 bases, with 14 bases between them. The germline V gene has CDR1 DFQATT and CDR2 SNEGSKA (reference sequence). The CDR3 covers 14 residues. This chain's CDR3 is CSASPGSGPYEQYF. Written as DNA, the CDR3 is TGCAGTGCTAGCCCCGGTAGCGGTCCCTACGAGCAGTACTTC.

The chain employs TRBV7-9 and TRBJ2-1, with TRBD2 identical over 9 bases. The CDR3 has 16 residues. V was clipped by 5 bases and J by 6 bases; unmatched bases: 11. Germline CDR1 reads SEHNR; CDR2 reads FQNEAQ (reference sequence). CDR3 sequence reads: CASSPPASGKTNEQFF. Written as DNA, the CDR3 is TGTGCCAGCAGCCCCCCGGCTAGCGGGAAAACCAATGAGCAGTTCTTC. Variable domain in full (rest from reference TRBV7-9 and TRBJ2-1): DTGVSQNPRHKITKRGQNVTFRCDPISEHNRLYWYRQTLGQGPEFLTYFQNEAQLEKSRLLSDRFSAERPKGSFSTLEIQRTEQGDSAMYLCASSPPASGKTNEQFFGPGTRLTVL.

The rearrangement joins TRBV20-1 to TRBJ2-2; unclear D gene. The CDR3 length is 14 residues. V was shortened by 3 bases and J by 0 bases, with 8 bases between the two germline ends. Per germline, CDR1 DFQATT and CDR2 SNEGSKA (reference sequence). CDR3 DNA: TGCAGTGCTAGCTGGACGGCGAACACCGGGGAGCTGTTTTTT. Its protein product is CSASWTANTGELFF.

This clonotype was counted at least ten times. The chain has TRBV12-3 or TRBV12-4 and TRBJ2-5; D is undetermined. V lost 6 bases, J lost 0 bases, and 14 bases lay in between. The CDR3 covers 15 residues. The CDR3 protein is CASSPLQVHQETQYF. CDR3 DNA: TGTGCCAGCAGCCCACTACAAGTTCACCAAGAGACCCAGTACTTC.

The V call is TRBV6-2 or TRBV6-3, the J call TRBJ2-3; TRBD2 matches 8 bases. Per the germline V gene, CDR1 is MNHEY and CDR2 is SVGEGT. The CDR3 covers 19 residues. V trimming: 2 bases; J trimming: 2 bases; junction bases outside the gene matches: 15. The CDR3 loop reads CASSYQVTGGSQFTDTQYF. CDR3 sequence (DNA): TGTGCCAGCAGTTACCAGGTGACGGGAGGGAGCCAGTTCACAGATACGCAGTATTTT.

This clonotype has a handful of counts. The J gene is TRBJ2-2, the V gene TRBV7-8; 11 nucleotides align to TRBD2. The V segment lost 5 bases and the J segment 1 base; nucleotides outside the gene matches: 3. Per the germline V gene, CDR1 is SGHVS and CDR2 is FQNEAQ. This CDR3 comprises 16 residues. Here the CDR3 DNA reads TGTGCCAGCAGCGTCGGGACTAGCGGGAACACCGGGGAGCTGTTTTTT. Translation: CASSVGTSGNTGELFF.

There are many counts of this clonotype. The rearrangement joins TRBV10-3 to TRBJ2-4; weak D call: TRBD2 (5 bases). The length of the CDR3 is 13 residues. Germline V CDR1 and CDR2: ENHRY, SYGVKD. The V and J ends lost 8 bases and 0 bases respectively, with 8 bases between them. The CDR3 nucleotides read TGTGCCATCGCGGGCGGAGCCAAAAACATTCAGTACTTC. Its translation is CAIAGGAKNIQYF.

V gene TRBV7-9 combines with J gene TRBJ2-7; 8 nucleotides line up with TRBD2. The CDR3 has 12 amino acids. Germline assignment: CDR1 SEHNR and CDR2 FQNEAQ (reference sequence). V gave up 11 bases and J gave up 2 bases; unmatched junction bases: 5. The CDR3 nucleotides read TGTGCCGTAACTAGCGGACCCTACGAGCAGTACTTC. Protein product: CAVTSGPYEQYF.

This clonotype was detected many times. V is TRBV2 and J is TRBJ2-3, with D unclear. Germline CDR1 reads SNHLY; CDR2 reads FYNNEI. The CDR3 sequence is 13 residues long. The CDR3 region has the DNA TGTGCTAAGCAAAGAGTCGGCACAGATACGCAGTATTTT. This translates into CAKQRVGTDTQYF.

This chain joins TRBV4-1 and TRBJ2-7; the match to TRBD2 covers 13 bases. This CDR3 is built from 17 residues. Per germline, CDR1 MGHRA and CDR2 YSYEKL. V lost 4 bases to trimming and J lost 1 base; unmatched junction nucleotides: 7. CDR3 coding DNA: TGCGCCAGCAGCCTACGGACTAGCGGGAGAATATCCTACGAGCAGTACTTC. Translating it yields CASSLRTSGRISYEQYF.

This rearrangement joins TRBV12-3 or TRBV12-4 to TRBJ2-3; D perhaps matches TRBD2 (5 bases). Trimming left V 5 bases short and J 9 bases short, with 18 bases between. The CDR3 is made up of 14 amino acids. The CDR3 coding sequence is TGTGCCAGCAGTGTCGTGGAGACTAAGGGCACGCAGTATTTT. Its protein is CASSVVETKGTQYF.

This clonotype has only a few counts. This rearrangement joins TRBV30 to TRBJ1-6, with D unresolved. The CDR3 spans 11 residues. Trimming left V 3 bases short and J 10 bases short, with 7 bases between. In germline, CDR1 is GTSNPN, CDR2 SVGIG (reference sequence). CDR3 sequence (DNA): TGTGCCTGGAGCGGGCGGTCACCCCTCCACTTT. Its protein product is CAWSGRSPLHF.

The chain combines TRBV11-2 with TRBJ2-4, with 14 bases matching TRBD2. In germline, CDR1 is SGHAT, CDR2 FQNNGV. This CDR3 has 16 residues. V shed 5 bases and J 8 bases; nucleotides not matched to a gene: 8. In DNA form, the CDR3 reads TGTGCCAGCAGCCCCCTGGGACTAGCGGGAGTGCACATTCAGTACTTC. Protein sequence: CASSPLGLAGVHIQYF.

The sample holds a few counts of this clonotype. V gene TRBV12-3 or TRBV12-4 combines with J gene TRBJ1-3; D remains ambiguous. The V end lost 5 bases, the J end lost 7 bases, and 12 bases lay between the germline ends. The CDR3 extends over 13 amino acids. The CDR3 DNA reads TGTGCCAGCAGTCACAGCCCGGACAACACCATATATTTT. This translates into CASSHSPDNTIYF.

This clonotype was seen a handful of times. The rearrangement links TRBV12-3 or TRBV12-4 to TRBJ1-5, with 7 nucleotides matching TRBD1. The CDR3 has 14 residues. V was pared by 6 bases and J by 3 bases, with 5 bases of the junction left unmatched. The CDR3 DNA sequence: TGTGCCAGCAGGACCGGACAGGACAATCAGCCCCAGCATTTT. Its protein product is CASRTGQDNQPQHF.

This clonotype was counted only a few times. The chain has TRBV5-1 and TRBJ2-2; no clear D. The CDR3 has 14 amino acids. V was shortened by 2 bases and J by 4 bases, with 9 bases between the two germline ends. Germline V gene data show CDR1 as SGHRS and CDR2 as YFSETQ. The CDR3 nucleotides are TGCGCCAGCAGCTTTCAAACCATCACCGGGGAGCTGTTTTTT. Encoded protein: CASSFQTITGELFF. The complete variable domain, with remaining parts taken from reference TRBV5-1 and TRBJ2-2, reads KAGVTQTPRYLIKTRGQQVTLSCSPISGHRSVSWYQQTPGQGLQFLFEYFSETQRNKGNFPGRFSGRQFSNSRSEMNVSTLELGDSALYLCASSFQTITGELFFGEGSRLTVL.

Many counts were recorded for this clonotype. The CDR3 region is CASSDGPGLGLPRGSDTQYF. The CDR3 region has the DNA TGCGCCAGCAGCGACGGGCCGGGACTAGGCCTCCCGAGAGGTTCAGATACGCAGTATTTT. The rearrangement links TRBV5-1 to TRBJ2-3; TRBD2 aligns across 8 bases. This CDR3 region has 20 residues. CDR1 and CDR2 (germline): SGHRS, YFSETQ. V lost 4 bases to trimming and J lost 4 bases; unmatched junction nucleotides: 23.

This clonotype came up many times. The chain uses TRBV12-3 or TRBV12-4 and TRBJ2-7; TRBD1 aligns across 8 bases. Trimming removed 5 bases from V and 5 bases from J; junction bases left unmatched: 8. The CDR3 covers 14 residues. The CDR3, as DNA: TGTGCCAGCAGTCTGACAGGGGAGGCCCACGAGCAGTACTTC. It encodes CASSLTGEAHEQYF.

This clonotype was detected only a few times. The chain uses TRBV5-1 and TRBJ2-1; no reliable D call. The V end was cut by 2 bases, the J end by 2 bases, with 8 bases between. This CDR3 region has 14 residues. Germline V lookup: CDR1 SGHRS, CDR2 YFSETQ. This CDR3 reads CASSFGSTYNEQFF. The CDR3 nucleotides are TGCGCCAGCAGCTTTGGGTCCACCTACAATGAGCAGTTCTTC.

The chain recombines TRBV29-1 with TRBJ2-3; 15 bases are a match to TRBD2. CDR3 length: 17 residues. V shed 1 base and J 5 bases; nucleotides not matched to a gene: 7. Germline V gene lookup returns CDR1 SQVTM and CDR2 ANQGSEA. CDR3 loop: CSVEAGLAGGRGDTQYF. CDR3 nucleotides: TGCAGCGTTGAAGCGGGACTAGCGGGAGGCCGGGGAGATACGCAGTATTTT.

The J gene is TRBJ2-3, the V gene TRBV7-6; 8 positions agree with TRBD1. J lost 5 bases, V lost 1 base, and 2 bases had no gene match. The CDR3 has 14 amino acids. The germline V gene has CDR1 SGHVS and CDR2 FNYEAQ. CDR3 nucleotides: TGTGCCAGCAGCTTAGTAACAGGGGGAGATACGCAGTATTTT. Amino acids: CASSLVTGGDTQYF.

This clonotype has ten or more counts. The chain's CDR3 is CASSLTGADTQYF. DNA of the CDR3: TGTGCCAGCAGTTTAACGGGGGCAGATACGCAGTATTTT. The V gene is TRBV12-3 or TRBV12-4, the J gene TRBJ2-3, with D perhaps matching TRBD2 (6 bases). The CDR3 totals 13 residues. V dropped 2 bases and J dropped 4 bases, with 7 bases sitting between them.

The chain uses TRBV29-1 and TRBJ1-1; D is possibly TRBD1 (5 bases). Germline V gene sequence: CDR1 SQVTM, CDR2 ANQGSEA. The V gene lost 3 bases and the J gene lost 5 bases, with 13 bases spanning the gap. The length of the CDR3 is 13 residues. CDR3 residues: CSVEFDSGTEAFF. DNA of the CDR3: TGCAGCGTTGAGTTCGACAGTGGAACTGAAGCTTTCTTT.

The rearrangement joins TRBV5-5 to TRBJ2-5, with unresolved D. V lost 0 bases and J lost 2, with 11 bases in between. CDR1 and CDR2 from the germline V gene are SGHKS and YYEKEE (reference sequence). The length of the CDR3 is 15 residues. CDR3 DNA sequence: TGTGCCAGCAGCTTGGAAGGGTTCTTACAAGAGACCCAGTACTTC. Translated: CASSLEGFLQETQYF.

The chain links TRBV5-1 to TRBJ2-7; TRBD2 matches 7 bases. Trimming took 4 bases from V and 6 from J; bases not matched to a gene: 7. The V gene's germline CDR1 is SGHRS and CDR2 YFSETQ. The CDR3 contains 13 residues. The CDR3 sequence is CASSQTSLFEQYF. The DNA for the CDR3 is TGCGCCAGCAGCCAGACTAGCTTGTTCGAGCAGTACTTC.

This chain links TRBV29-1 with TRBJ2-7, with 16 bases matching TRBD2. The length of the CDR3 is 17 residues. Losses at the gene ends were 3 bases for V and 3 bases for J; bases not matched to a gene: 8. Germline values: CDR1 SQVTM, CDR2 ANQGSEA. The CDR3 DNA reads as TGCAGCGTTGAGGGACTAGCGGGAGGGCCCTCCTTCTACGAGCAGTACTTC. Encoded protein: CSVEGLAGGPSFYEQYF.

Concerning this clonotype itself: Since the CDR3 does not end with the conserved phenylalanine or tryptophan, this likely comes from a read error. The chain couples TRBV29-1 to TRBJ2-1; perhaps TRBD2 as D (6 bases). CDR3 length: 11 amino acids. The germline V and J ends were trimmed by 6 bases and 10 bases, with 13 bases remaining between them. CDR1 SQVTM and CDR2 ANQGSEA come from the germline V gene. This CDR3 reads CSVFSGAEQFI. CDR3 bases: TGCAGCGTGTTTAGCGGAGCAGAGCAGTTCATC.

This clonotype was counted only a few times. CDR3 loop: CASSSLAGVRTGELFF. In DNA, the CDR3 is TGTGCCAGCAGCTCTTTAGCGGGAGTAAGGACCGGGGAGCTGTTTTTT. J is TRBJ2-2 and V is TRBV7-2; 9 bases are a match to TRBD2. V was pared by 4 bases and J by 5 bases, with 8 bases of the junction left unmatched. The CDR3 is 16 residues long. The germline CDR1 and CDR2 sequences are SGHTA and FQGNSA.

The chain combines TRBV7-6 with TRBJ1-1; D remains ambiguous. CDR1 and CDR2 from the germline V gene are SGHVS and FNYEAQ. V gave up 5 bases and J gave up 0 bases, with 13 bases separating them. There are 15 residues in the CDR3. CDR3 sequence: CASSPTSALNTEAFF. The DNA of the CDR3 is TGTGCCAGCAGCCCCACTTCGGCATTGAACACTGAAGCTTTCTTT.

The chain joins TRBV11-2 to TRBJ2-1; tentatively, D is TRBD1 or TRBD2 (6 bases each). CDR3 length: 20 amino acids. Trimming took 5 bases from V and 0 from J, leaving 26 bases between them. Germline CDR1 reads SGHAT; CDR2 reads FQNNGV. The CDR3 nucleotides are TGTGCCAGCAGCCATGTTGAGGTGATATGGGGGGCAAGCTCCTACAATGAGCAGTTCTTC. Its translation is CASSHVEVIWGASSYNEQFF.

This clonotype appeared many times. The CDR3 sequence: CSARDALEARWSDTQYF. Written as DNA, the CDR3 is TGCAGTGCTAGAGATGCGCTAGAGGCGCGATGGTCAGATACGCAGTATTTT. The chain combines TRBV20-1 with TRBJ2-3; no reliable D call. The germline V and J ends were trimmed by 0 bases and 4 bases, with 20 bases remaining between them. Per the germline V gene, CDR1 is DFQATT and CDR2 is SNEGSKA (reference sequence). The CDR3 loop spans 17 amino acids.

The chain is built from TRBV11-2 and TRBJ2-4; D could derive from TRBD1 or TRBD2 (5 bases each). V lost 5 bases and J lost 7, with 15 bases in between. Germline V gene sequence: CDR1 SGHAT, CDR2 FQNNGV. The CDR3 contains 14 residues. CDR3 nucleotides: TGTGCCAGCAGCGACCCCTTAGAGGGGAACATTCAGTACTTC. This codes for CASSDPLEGNIQYF. Together with reference TRBV11-2 and TRBJ2-4, the CDR3 gives the full variable domain: EAGVAQSPRYKIIEKRQSVAFWCNPISGHATLYWYQQILGQGPKLLIQFQNNGVVDDSQLPKDRFSAERLKGVDSTLKIQPAKLEDSAVYLCASSDPLEGNIQYFGAGTRLSVL.